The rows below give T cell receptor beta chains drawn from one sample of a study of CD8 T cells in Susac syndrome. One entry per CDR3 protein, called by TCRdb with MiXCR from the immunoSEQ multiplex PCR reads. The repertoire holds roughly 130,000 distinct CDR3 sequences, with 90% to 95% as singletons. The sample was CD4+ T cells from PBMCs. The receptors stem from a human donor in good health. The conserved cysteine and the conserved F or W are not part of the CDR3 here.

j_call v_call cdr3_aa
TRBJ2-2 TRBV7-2 ASSFTGTGGGTGELF
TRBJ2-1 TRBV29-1 SVEWGGYGDEQF
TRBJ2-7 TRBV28 ASSSQREATYEQY
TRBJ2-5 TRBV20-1 SADRSLVETQY
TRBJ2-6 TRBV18 ASSPLIAAGSGANVLT
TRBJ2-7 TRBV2 ASRTSGRLVY
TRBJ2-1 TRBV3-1 ASSRWEGGYNEQF
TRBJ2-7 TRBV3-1 ASSPGQGIHEQY
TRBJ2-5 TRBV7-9 ASSLAGTAGETQY
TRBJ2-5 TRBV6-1 ASSVMSYLYNQETQY
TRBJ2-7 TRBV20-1 SATDRGHEQY